This T cell receptor (beta chain) was sequenced for a study of CD8+ T cells in alopecia areata. Trimming left V 4 bases short and J 9 bases short, with 14 bases between. Germline CDR1 is SGHRS and CDR2 is YFSETQ. This CDR3 comprises 14 residues. RNA was extracted and reverse transcribed into cDNA as the sequencing template. The protocol was immunoSEQ multiplex PCR, while the TCRdb copy is restricted to in-frame clones and leaves out a portion. The sample gives 150,000 to 200,000 clones, roughly 60% of which show up once; over 1.5% is in the top ten. Peripheral blood samples and lesional scalp punch biopsies were obtained from alopecia areata patients. Starting from PBMCs, sorting isolated CD4+ and CD8+ T cells.

The chain couples TRBV5-1 to TRBJ1-6; D gene unclear. The TCR sequence derives from a human donor with alopecia areata. The sample here was CD4+ T cells sorted from blood, taken at week 0. The CDR3 is CASSIEGPGSPLHF. CDR3 coding DNA: TGCGCCAGCAGCATTGAGGGCCCTGGTTCACCCCTCCACTTT.